This entry describes one TCR beta chain. Per the germline V gene, CDR1 is GTSNPN and CDR2 is SVGIG (reference sequence). The CDR3 totals 15 residues. V gave up 0 bases and J gave up 6 bases; unmatched junction bases: 11. Individuals drawn from 24 US areas were about 18 to 90 years old. The data belong to a study of blood T cell repertoires in COVID-19. As handled by the study authors: Researchers report that nucleated cell counts were estimated from reference gene primer amplification. Sequenced by immunoSEQ multiplex PCR; TCRdb stores in-frame clones only, minus some. V and J calls and clone size are as listed in that table; D and trimming were resolved from the DNA. The data contain a few hundred thousand clones, about 90% of them singletons.

Sequencing was performed on PBMCs or T cells enriched from blood (not recorded which). The chain combines TRBV30 with TRBJ2-7; 7 bases are shared with TRBD2. This clonotype originated in a woman younger than 45 who had recovered from COVID-19. CDR3 sequence (DNA): TGTGCCTGGAGTGTACAGCGGGGTGAGTGGGTCGAGCAGTACTTC. Encoded protein: CAWSVQRGEWVEQYF.